This T cell receptor beta chain was recovered during a study of T-cell memory formation after mild COVID-19. Overall study findings and caveats: Contracting CD8+ clones were enriched in EMRA, CD4+ mainly in CM and EM.

Trimming stripped 3 bases from V and 5 bases from J, with 7 bases between. The V gene's germline CDR1 is SQVTM and CDR2 ANQGSEA. The CDR3 is 11 residues long. This clonotype was counted only a few times. Its matching antigen is unknown. TCRdb redid the calling of the 5' RACE reads with MiXCR, one entry per CDR3 protein. Among under 150,000 distinct CDR3 sequences listed, approximately 22% were seen once. The V and J genes are TRBV29-1 and TRBJ2-5; maybe TRBD1 (6 bases). This receptor was identified in a man younger than 30 who had mild COVID-19 (a few samples of this study predate the infection). Cell type and time point are not known. Sequenced input: PBMCs or a T cell subset sorted from them (not recorded which). In DNA, the CDR3 is TGCAGCGTTGAGGGGGCTGAGACCCAGTACTTC. Translated: CSVEGAETQYF.